What follows describes a single TCR beta chain. The antigen is not known. The sample belongs to a study of cytomegalovirus exposure and HLA in healthy donors. Study-wide context: Tens of millions of unique TCRs from HLA-typed donors were held in an early release of data. General study points: It was reported that the classifier diagnosed cytomegalovirus status with high specificity and sensitivity in both the original and validation cohorts. Some V segments, TRBV6-2 and TRBV6-3 among them, were indistinguishable and were therefore excluded.

It was with 60 Vbeta and 13 Jbeta primers that the PCR ran. TCRdb keeps only in-frame clones here, not all; method: immunoSEQ multiplex PCR. The table lists fewer than 200,000 clones, 75% to 85% of them singletons. V dropped 2 bases and J dropped 2 bases, with 12 bases sitting between them. The CDR3 covers 15 residues. In germline, CDR1 is SGHTA, CDR2 FQGNSA. J is TRBJ2-5 and V is TRBV7-2; D is possibly TRBD1 (5 bases). The source is a woman in her forties or fifties in good health and CMV-seronegative. What was sequenced was PBMCs. The CDR3 protein is CASSLQGQIQETQYF. Here the CDR3 DNA reads TGTGCCAGCAGCTTACAGGGCCAGATACAAGAGACCCAGTACTTC.